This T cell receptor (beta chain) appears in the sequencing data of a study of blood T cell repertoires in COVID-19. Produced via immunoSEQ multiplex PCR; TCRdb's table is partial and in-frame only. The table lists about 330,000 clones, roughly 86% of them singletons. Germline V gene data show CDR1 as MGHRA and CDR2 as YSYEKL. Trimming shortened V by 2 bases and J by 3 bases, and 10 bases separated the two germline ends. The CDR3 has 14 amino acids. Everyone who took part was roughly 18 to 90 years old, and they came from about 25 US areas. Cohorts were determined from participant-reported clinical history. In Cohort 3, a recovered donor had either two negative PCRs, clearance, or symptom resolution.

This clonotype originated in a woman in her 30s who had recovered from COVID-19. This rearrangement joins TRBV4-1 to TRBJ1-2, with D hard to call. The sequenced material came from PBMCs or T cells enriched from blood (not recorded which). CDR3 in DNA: TGCGCCAGCAGCCAATTTACCCGGGACTATGGCTACACCTTC. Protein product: CASSQFTRDYGYTF.